The 31 T cell receptor beta chains below all came from one sample that was sequenced in a study of CD8+CD57+ T cells in acquired aplastic anemia. According to the study, genomic DNA was the template for TCR beta VDJ and CDR3 profiling. Each CDR3 protein gets one entry after TCRdb re-called the reads with MiXCR. The sample carries around 150,000 distinct CDR3 sequences, about two thirds recorded once. For sequencing, patients were chosen who had shown expansion of CD8+CD57+ cells by flow cytometry. Input material: sorted CD4+, CD8+, or CD8+CD57+ T cells (not recorded which) from PBMCs. The receptors originated from a human donor with aplastic anemia.

This clonotype was recorded many times. The V gene is TRBV10-3, the J gene TRBJ1-2, with TRBD1 identical over 7 bases. V was clipped by 3 bases and J by 3 bases; unmatched bases: 4. Germline-derived CDR1 and CDR2 are ENHRY and SYGVKD. This CDR3 has 14 residues. CDR3 amino acids: CAISESGQYYGYTF. The CDR3 DNA follows: TGTGCCATCAGTGAATCGGGACAGTACTATGGCTACACCTTC.

The chain carries TRBV20-1 and TRBJ1-3; D perhaps matches TRBD1 (5 bases). This CDR3 has 14 residues. Trimming cost V 3 bases and J 3 bases, with 12 bases left between them. Germline V CDR1 and CDR2: DFQATT, SNEGSKA (reference sequence). CDR3 sequence reads: CSASDGTYGNTIYF. The DNA for the CDR3 is TGCAGTGCTAGCGACGGGACTTATGGAAACACCATATATTTT.

V gene TRBV2 combines with J gene TRBJ2-5; D perhaps matches TRBD2 (5 bases). This CDR3 comprises 15 residues. Trimming pared 2 bases from V and 1 base from J, leaving 11 bases between. Germline loops: CDR1 SNHLY, CDR2 FYNNEI. The CDR3: CASSELGGFQETQYF. CDR3 bases: TGTGCCAGCAGTGAATTGGGCGGGTTCCAAGAGACCCAGTACTTC.

This clonotype was observed once. The chain combines TRBV7-7 with TRBJ1-1; D is unclear. Germline loops: CDR1 SSHAT, CDR2 FNYEAQ (reference sequence). Trimming took 5 bases from V and 7 from J, leaving 14 bases between them. This CDR3 spans 13 amino acids. CDR3 bases: TGTGCCAGCAGCCCCGCCCCCGAGGGTGAAGCTTTCTTT. It is translated as CASSPAPEGEAFF.

V gene TRBV25-1 combines with J gene TRBJ2-5, with 10 bases fitting TRBD2. Germline CDR1 MGHDK, CDR2 SYGVNS. The CDR3 covers 15 residues. V dropped 5 bases and J dropped 4; count of bases not matched to a gene: 7. CDR3 loop: CASSPPRLAGETQYF. The CDR3 DNA reads as TGTGCCAGCAGTCCCCCTAGACTAGCGGGAGAGACCCAGTACTTC.

This clonotype was detected only once. The junction and the germline gene differ at one end; a read error may be behind it. The chain joins TRBV7-2 to TRBJ2-5; a weak D match, TRBD2 (6 bases). The CDR3 has 14 residues. Germline assignment: CDR1 SGHTA and CDR2 FQGNSA. CDR3 in DNA: TGTGCCAGCAGCTTAAGGAGCGGGCAAGGGACCCAGTACTTC. As protein: CASSLRSGQGTQYF.

The genes are TRBV2 and TRBJ2-1; TRBD1 matches 9 bases. The CDR3 is made up of 18 amino acids. In germline, CDR1 is SNHLY, CDR2 FYNNEI. Trimming removed 9 bases from V and 5 bases from J; junction bases left unmatched: 20. The CDR3 DNA follows: TGTGCCAGGCGAGTGGGACAGGGCAGAGTGATTCCGAACAATGAGCAGTTCTTC. This sequence encodes CARRVGQGRVIPNNEQFF.

The genes are TRBV19 and TRBJ1-4; the D is unclear. The CDR3 consists of 13 residues. Trimming took 6 bases from V and 5 from J, leaving 10 bases between them. CDR1 is LNHDA, CDR2 SQIVND, per germline (reference sequence). CDR3 sequence reads: CASSKFLNEKLFF. The CDR3 DNA sequence: TGTGCCAGTAGCAAGTTTCTCAATGAAAAACTGTTTTTT.

The CDR3 is CASSLSPGYDHEQYF. The CDR3 DNA follows: TGTGCCAGCAGTTTATCGCCTGGGTACGACCACGAGCAGTACTTC. The chain has TRBV27 and TRBJ2-7, with unresolved D. Germline CDR1 and CDR2: MNHEY and SMNVEV (reference sequence). Trimming took 0 bases from V and 5 from J, leaving 14 bases between them. The CDR3 covers 15 residues.

The chain links TRBV24-1 to TRBJ2-5; no firm D call. Germline V gene data show CDR1 as KGHDR and CDR2 as SFDVKD. This CDR3 is 13 amino acids long. V was trimmed by 2 bases and J by 3 bases, leaving 6 bases between them. CDR3 loop: CATSDYDKETQYF. CDR3 nucleotide sequence: TGTGCCACCAGTGATTATGACAAAGAGACCCAGTACTTC.

The chain is built from TRBV13 and TRBJ1-2; no clear D gene. V lost 3 bases to trimming and J lost 3 bases, with 14 bases between them. CDR3 length: 15 residues. CDR1 and CDR2 from the germline V gene are PRHDT and FYEKMQ (reference sequence). The CDR3 protein is CASSLGTPVDYGYTF. The CDR3 DNA is TGTGCCAGCAGCTTGGGCACCCCGGTCGACTATGGCTACACCTTC.

The chain employs TRBV2 and TRBJ2-3, with D perhaps matching TRBD2 (6 bases). V shed 10 bases and J shed 10 bases, with 12 bases lying between them. Per germline, CDR1 SNHLY and CDR2 FYNNEI. The CDR3 has 10 residues. This CDR3 reads CATDSGAQYF. In DNA form, the CDR3 reads TGTGCCACCGATTCGGGGGCGCAGTATTTT. The entire variable domain, with the rest obtained from reference TRBV2 and TRBJ2-3, is as follows: EPEVTQTPSHQVTQMGQEVILRCVPISNHLYFYWYRQILGQKVEFLVSFYNNEISEKSEIFDDQFSVERPDGSNFTLKIRSTKLEDSAMYFCATDSGAQYFGPGTRLTVL.

This chain connects TRBV19 to TRBJ1-2, with TRBD1 as a possible D gene (6 bases). The CDR3 has 14 residues. Germline V gives CDR1 LNHDA, CDR2 SQIVND (reference sequence). Trimming took off 5 bases at V and 5 bases at J, with 15 bases between the two ends. The CDR3 DNA reads TGTGCCAGTAGTGAACGGGACAACCTTTATGGCTACACCTTC. Its protein is CASSERDNLYGYTF.

The chain has TRBV7-3 and TRBJ2-3, with D tentatively TRBD1 (6 bases). The ends were cut back, 5 bases at V and 4 bases at J, with 13 bases in the middle. This CDR3 region has 14 residues. CDR1 SGHTA and CDR2 FQGTGA come from the germline V gene. The CDR3: CASSLDRLPDTQYF. In nucleotides, the CDR3 is TGTGCCAGCAGCCTAGACAGGTTGCCAGATACGCAGTATTTT.

This clonotype was detected only a few times. The CDR3 here is CASSLAWSEGETQYF. The CDR3 region has the DNA TGTGCCAGCAGCTTAGCGTGGTCTGAGGGGGAGACCCAGTACTTC. V usage is TRBV7-9 and J usage is TRBJ2-5; D possibly uses TRBD1 or TRBD2 (5 bases each). With 0 bases removed from V and 5 bases from J, the gap between germline ends came to 13 bases. Germline V gene sequence: CDR1 SEHNR, CDR2 FQNEAQ (reference sequence). CDR3 length equals 15 residues.

The chain carries TRBV20-1 and TRBJ2-5, with D unclear. CDR3 size: 11 residues. Germline CDR1 DFQATT, CDR2 SNEGSKA (reference sequence). V was pared by 3 bases and J by 2 bases, with 4 bases between. The DNA of the CDR3 is TGCAGTGCTAGGGTTCAAGAGACCCAGTACTTC. Its protein is CSARVQETQYF.

The rearrangement joins TRBV2 to TRBJ1-2, with D uncertain. Germline loops: CDR1 SNHLY, CDR2 FYNNEI. This CDR3 is built from 13 residues. Trimming took off 1 base at V and 8 bases at J, with 11 bases between the two ends. The DNA for the CDR3 is TGTGCCAGCAGTGAAGGTCCCGCGAGGGGCTACACCTTC. As protein: CASSEGPARGYTF.

The chain has TRBV4-3 and TRBJ2-7; D gene unclear. Deletions cut 0 bases from V and 0 bases from J, with 15 bases between. Germline CDR1 LGHNA, CDR2 YSLEER. There are 17 residues in the CDR3. The CDR3, as DNA: TGCGCCAGCAGCCAAGATGAAGGTCTGATTGACTCCTACGAGCAGTACTTC. As protein: CASSQDEGLIDSYEQYF.

The table lists this clonotype with a few counts. J is TRBJ2-7 and V is TRBV20-1, with D maybe TRBD2 (6 bases). V lost 2 bases, J lost 3 bases, and 14 bases lay in between. This CDR3 region has 14 residues. Germline lookup yields CDR1 DFQATT and CDR2 SNEGSKA (reference sequence). CDR3 region: CSARPGQGGYEQYF. CDR3 in DNA: TGCAGTGCTAGACCAGGTCAGGGAGGCTACGAGCAGTACTTC.

This chain uses TRBV2 with TRBJ2-1; 9 bases are shared with TRBD2. V lost 4 bases, J lost 8 bases, and 9 bases stayed unmatched. This CDR3 has 15 amino acids. The V gene's germline CDR1 is SNHLY and CDR2 FYNNEI. CDR3 amino acids: CASSVNGAGGDEQFF. The CDR3 DNA reads as TGTGCCAGCAGTGTGAATGGGGCGGGGGGGGATGAGCAGTTCTTC.

The CDR3 coding sequence is TGCGCCAGCAGCTTGACAGGGGAAACCGGGGAGCTGTTTTTT. Encoded protein: CASSLTGETGELFF. V is TRBV5-1 and J is TRBJ2-2; 7 bases match TRBD1. The germline V gene encodes CDR1 SGHRS and CDR2 YFSETQ. This CDR3 spans 14 amino acids. V trimming: 1 base; J trimming: 5 bases; junction bases outside the gene matches: 2.

J is TRBJ1-3 and V is TRBV2; TRBD1 matches at 11 bases. The CDR3 sequence is 15 residues long. Germline V gene sequence: CDR1 SNHLY, CDR2 FYNNEI. Trimming at V came to 7 bases and at J to 2 bases, leaving 4 bases not matched to a gene. CDR3 residues: CASNGQGAPGNTIYF. As DNA, the CDR3 is TGTGCCAGCAACGGACAGGGGGCGCCTGGAAACACCATATATTTT.

The chain has TRBV7-2 and TRBJ1-6; TRBD1 aligns across 7 bases. The trim removed 3 bases at V and 7 bases at J, leaving 6 bases unmatched. CDR3 length equals 15 residues. Germline lookup yields CDR1 SGHTA and CDR2 FQGNSA. The CDR3 nucleotides read TGTGCCAGCAGCTTTCCTGGGACAGTCAATTCACCCCTCCACTTT. It yields the protein CASSFPGTVNSPLHF.

The sample holds one count of this clonotype. Given the absence of the conserved phenylalanine or tryptophan at the CDR3 end, a read error is likely. The rearrangement uses TRBV29-1 and TRBJ2-7; maybe TRBD2 (6 bases). Trimming shortened V by 4 bases and J by 5 bases, and 12 bases separated the two germline ends. The length of the CDR3 is 12 residues. Germline assignment: CDR1 SQVTM and CDR2 ANQGSEA. The CDR3 region is CSVVSGVNEQYL. The CDR3 nucleotides are TGCAGCGTTGTTTCGGGGGTCAACGAGCAGTACCTC.

The chain carries TRBV7-9 and TRBJ2-7, with TRBD2 matching 14 bases. This CDR3 is 14 amino acids long. Trimming cost V 7 bases and J 6 bases; bases outside gene matches: 5. In germline, CDR1 is SEHNR, CDR2 FQNEAQ (reference sequence). CDR3 protein: CASTPGLAGVEQYF. For the CDR3, the DNA is TGTGCCAGCACCCCGGGACTAGCGGGAGTCGAGCAGTACTTC. Supplemented by reference TRBV7-9 and TRBJ2-7, the full variable domain reads DTGVSQNPRHKITKRGQNVTFRCDPISEHNRLYWYRQTLGQGPEFLTYFQNEAQLEKSRLLSDRFSAERPKGSFSTLEIQRTEQGDSAMYLCASTPGLAGVEQYFGPGTRLTVT.

The chain joins TRBV2 to TRBJ2-7; D perhaps matches TRBD1 (6 bases). This CDR3 has 17 residues. Per the germline V gene, CDR1 is SNHLY and CDR2 is FYNNEI. V lost 3 bases and J lost 5, with 23 bases in between. The CDR3 protein is CASSDLRLGTRSHEQYF. The CDR3 region has the DNA TGTGCCAGCAGTGACCTCCGACTGGGGACACGGAGTCACGAGCAGTACTTC.

This clonotype was observed once. The V and J genes are TRBV20-1 and TRBJ2-7; D may be TRBD2 (6 bases). The V gene's germline CDR1 is DFQATT and CDR2 SNEGSKA (reference sequence). The CDR3 loop spans 13 amino acids. V was pared by 6 bases and J by 2 bases, with 14 bases between. The CDR3 DNA follows: TGCAGTGCCTCGGGGGTCGACGCCTACGAGCAGTACTTC. Translation gives CSASGVDAYEQYF.

V usage is TRBV7-3 and J usage is TRBJ2-7, with a tentative D call TRBD1 (6 bases). Germline V lookup: CDR1 SGHTA, CDR2 FQGTGA. The CDR3 sequence is 14 residues long. V gave up 2 bases and J gave up 6 bases, with 14 bases separating them. CDR3 nucleotides: TGTGCCAGCAGCTTACGGCCAGGGGACGGCGAGCAGTACTTC. This gives the protein CASSLRPGDGEQYF. Full variable domain (remainder filled in from reference TRBV7-3 and TRBJ2-7): GAGVSQTPSNKVTEKGKYVELRCDPISGHTALYWYRQSLGQGPEFLIYFQGTGAADDSGLPNDRFFAVRPEGSVSTLKIQRTERGDSAVYLCASSLRPGDGEQYFGPGTRLTVT.

In regard to this clonotype: Germline and junction disagree at one end, which may indicate a read error. V is TRBV2 and J is TRBJ1-6, with no clear D. CDR1 is SNHLY and CDR2 is FYNNEI in the germline V gene. The CDR3 consists of 13 residues. CDR3 amino acids: CASSDWRNSHLHF. CDR3 in DNA: TGTGCCAGCAGTGATTGGAGGAATTCACACCTCCACTTT. Combining the CDR3 with reference TRBV2 and TRBJ1-6 gives the whole variable domain EPEVTQTPSHQVTQMGQEVILRCVPISNHLYFYWYRQILGQKVEFLVSFYNNEISEKSEIFDDQFSVERPDGSNFTLKIRSTKLEDSAMYFCASSDWRNSHLHFGNGTRLTVT.

The V and J genes are TRBV7-9 and TRBJ2-1; TRBD1 agrees at 7 bases. Trimming at V came to 2 bases and at J to 4 bases, leaving 8 bases not matched to a gene. This CDR3 has 16 residues. CDR1 and CDR2 (germline): SEHNR, FQNEAQ (reference sequence). The CDR3 DNA reads as TGTGCCAGCAGCTTAACGGACAGGAATTCTTACAATGAGCAGTTCTTC. It specifies CASSLTDRNSYNEQFF.

The gene calls are TRBV24-1 and TRBJ1-5, with D tentatively TRBD1 (5 bases). V dropped 5 bases and J dropped 7 bases, with 11 bases sitting between them. This CDR3 region has 13 residues. Germline V gives CDR1 KGHDR, CDR2 SFDVKD. The CDR3 DNA reads as TGTGCCACCAGTGGTCGGGGGGGGCAGCCCCAGCATTTT. Translating gives CATSGRGGQPQHF.